This is a list of T cell receptor beta chains from one sample in a study of shared clonotypes between healthy human individuals. Only in-frame clones appear in the TCRdb table, and some are missing; sequencing was by immunoSEQ multiplex PCR. The sample shows roughly 1,800,000 clones, just under 95% of them seen only once. Sequenced: naive CD8+ T cells sorted from blood. The receptors originated from a man between 18 and 35 years old in good health. Each CDR3 is given with its conserved first and last residue. The D gene is left open where the match is weak. Not every row has a clone size; where given, it reads once, few, many or a size class.

J gene	CDR3 length	V gene	clone size	D gene	CDR3 DNA	CDR3 protein
TRBJ2-7	13	TRBV29-1	-	TRBD1	TGCAGCGTTGAATTAACAGGGGACTACGAGCAGTACTTC	CSVELTGDYEQYF
TRBJ2-7	16	TRBV9	-	TRBD2	TGTGCCAGCAGCGTAAGCGGGAGCGGGCTAGATTACGAGCAGTACTTC	CASSVSGSGLDYEQYF
TRBJ1-2	16	TRBV6-1	-	TRBD1	TGTGCCAGCAGTGAAAGACAGGGCCCTTTAACCTATGGCTACACCTTC	CASSERQGPLTYGYTF
TRBJ2-7	14	TRBV9	-	-	TGTGCCAGCAGCGTAGGACGGAGCTCCTACGAGCAGTACTTC	CASSVGRSSYEQYF
TRBJ1-6	14	TRBV21-1	-	-	TGTGCCAGACGCACCCGTAGGTATCCCTTCCCCCTCCACTTT	CARRTRRYPFPLHF
TRBJ2-7	16	TRBV13	-	-	TGTGCCAGCAGCCCAGGAGGGACAAGCGGGTCCTACGAGCAGTACTTC	CASSPGGTSGSYEQYF
TRBJ2-7	15	TRBV19	-	TRBD1	TGTGCCAGCTCTTACCGGGACAGGGGCTCCTACGAGCAGTACTTC	CASSYRDRGSYEQYF
TRBJ2-5	16	TRBV9	-	TRBD2	TGTGCCAGCAGCGCGCCTGGACTAGCGGGGAAAGAGACCCAGTACTTC	CASSAPGLAGKETQYF
TRBJ2-1	15	TRBV6-4	-	-	TGTGCCAGCAGTGTATACGGGAGCTCCTACAATGAGCAGTTCTTC	CASSVYGSSYNEQFF
TRBJ2-7	15	TRBV15	-	-	TGTGCCACCAGCAGAGTCGCAACACGTGAGGACGAGCAGTACTTC	CATSRVATREDEQYF
TRBJ2-1	17	TRBV7-9	-	TRBD2	TGTGCCAGCAGCTTAGGGCAAGCGGGAGAGGCCTACAATGAGCAGTTCTTC	CASSLGQAGEAYNEQFF
TRBJ1-1	15	TRBV7-6	-	-	TGTGCCAGCAGCTTAGCGAGGGACCTTAACACTGAAGCTTTCTTT	CASSLARDLNTEAFF
TRBJ2-7	11	TRBV7-2	-	-	TGTGCCAGCAGCCCGAATTACGAGCAGTACTTC	CASSPNYEQYF
TRBJ2-3	16	TRBV7-2	-	TRBD2	TGTGCCAGCAGCTTAGGCCTAGCGGGAGTGACAGATACGCAGTATTTT	CASSLGLAGVTDTQYF
TRBJ1-5	15	TRBV7-9	-	-	TGTGCCAGCAGCTCGGCGGCGGAAAGCAATCAGCCCCAGCATTTT	CASSSAAESNQPQHF
TRBJ1-4	14	TRBV27	-	-	TGTGCCAGCAGTTTACTGACAACTAATGAAAAACTGTTTTTT	CASSLLTTNEKLFF
TRBJ1-6	18	TRBV5-4	once	-	TGTGCCAGCAGCGCCCGGGACGGCCCGGGCCAATATAATTCACCCCTCCACTTT	CASSARDGPGQYNSPLHF
TRBJ1-5	16	TRBV4-1	-	-	TGCGCCAGCAGCCTGAGGACAGACCTTAGCAATCAGCCCCAGCATTTT	CASSLRTDLSNQPQHF
TRBJ1-5	14	TRBV4-1	-	-	TGCGCCAGCAGCCAAGCGGAGGGGTATCAGCCCCAGCATTTT	CASSQAEGYQPQHF
TRBJ1-1	14	TRBV5-1	-	-	TGCGCCAGCAGCTTACGAGGGACCGACACTGAAGCTTTCTTT	CASSLRGTDTEAFF
TRBJ1-2	15	TRBV7-9	-	-	TGTGCCAGCAGCTTAGGATGGGTCCTATGGTATGGCTACACCTTC	CASSLGWVLWYGYTF
TRBJ2-1	12	TRBV6-5	-	-	TGTGCCAGCAGTTCCTTCGGGGGTGAGCAGTTCTTC	CASSSFGGEQFF
TRBJ1-5	16	TRBV19	-	TRBD1	TGTGCCAGTAGTATCGAGGACAGGGTAGGCAATCAGCCCCAGCATTTT	CASSIEDRVGNQPQHF
TRBJ2-1	15	TRBV28	once	-	TGTGCCAGCAGCTCATTAGAGAGCTCCTACAATGAGCAGTTCTTC	CASSSLESSYNEQFF
TRBJ2-3	13	TRBV5-4	-	-	TGTGCCAGCATGGACACCCACACAGATACGCAGTATTTT	CASMDTHTDTQYF
TRBJ2-1	15	TRBV2	-	TRBD2	TGTGCCAGCAGTGGGACTAGCGGGATTTACAATGAGCAGTTCTTC	CASSGTSGIYNEQFF
TRBJ2-5	15	TRBV27	-	TRBD1	TGTGCCAGCAGTCCATTGGGGACAGACGAAGAGACCCAGTACTTC	CASSPLGTDEETQYF
TRBJ1-1	13	TRBV9	-	-	TGTGCCAGCACCGGGGGGTCGAACACTGAAGCTTTCTTT	CASTGGSNTEAFF
TRBJ2-7	13	TRBV5-4	-	-	TGTGCCAGCAGCTTGGCCGGAGGGAGCGAGCAGTACTTC	CASSLAGGSEQYF
TRBJ2-1	13	TRBV5-1	-	-	TGCGCCAGCAGCTTTGACATATACAATGAGCAGTTCTTC	CASSFDIYNEQFF
TRBJ2-4	15	TRBV28	-	-	TGTGCCAGCAGTTTTGAGGCCTTAGCCAAAAACATTCAGTACTTC	CASSFEALAKNIQYF
TRBJ1-4	15	TRBV28	-	-	TGTGCCAGCAGAAGTACGTCTTCGGCGAGGGAAAAACTGTTTTTT	CASRSTSSAREKLFF
TRBJ1-2	14	TRBV2	-	-	TGTGCCAGCATCGGCATCGGAATTGACTATGGCTACACCTTC	CASIGIGIDYGYTF
TRBJ2-7	11	TRBV7-9	-	-	TGTGCCAGCAGCTTATATGGCGAGCAGTACTTC	CASSLYGEQYF
TRBJ1-5	12	TRBV7-9	-	-	TGTGCCAGCTCCTTGCCGGGGGGGAGCCAGCATTTT	CASSLPGGSQHF
TRBJ2-3	14	TRBV7-3	-	-	TGTGCCAGCAGCTTAGGGGTTTCTGCAGATACGCAGTATTTT	CASSLGVSADTQYF
TRBJ2-1	15	TRBV2	-	TRBD2	TGTGCCAGCAGCGTGACTAGCGGGAGGGCCCATGAGCAGTTCTTC	CASSVTSGRAHEQFF
TRBJ2-7	16	TRBV4-3	-	-	TGCGCCAGCAGCCCCCACCCTCCGGGCAGTCCCTACGAGCAGTACTTC	CASSPHPPGSPYEQYF
TRBJ2-5	15	TRBV5-1	-	-	TGCGTGGATCGGGACCCTGACAGTGAGAAAGAGACCCAGTACTTC	CVDRDPDSEKETQYF
TRBJ1-1	15	TRBV10-3	-	TRBD1	TGTGCCATCTCTAAATCTACGACAGGGGGCACTGAAGCTTTCTTT	CAISKSTTGGTEAFF
TRBJ2-3	19	TRBV10-1	-	TRBD2	TGCGCCAGCAGTGAGTCCACGGTCCCCATAGCGGGGGGGGCCGATACGCAGTATTTT	CASSESTVPIAGGADTQYF